This T cell receptor beta chain was retrieved from a study of blood T cell repertoires in COVID-19. About the study: Collection of acute and convalescent COVID-19 samples took place in the United States, Italy and Spain. The cDNA or gDNA used as material had been derived from T cells, B-cell-depleted T cells, or PBMCs.

Only one count was recorded for this clone. Per the study methods: By means of reference gene primer amplification, nucleated cell counts were estimated. Only in-frame clones appear in the TCRdb table, and some are missing; sequencing was by immunoSEQ multiplex PCR. Clone size and V and J calls were adopted from that table, with D and trimming inferred from the DNA. The repertoire holds 80,000 to 85,000 clones, with more than 80% as singletons. V lost 5 bases, J lost 6 bases, and 11 bases stayed unmatched. The germline V gene encodes CDR1 SGDLS and CDR2 YYNGEE. This CDR3 is 17 amino acids long. The TCR originated in a human donor in a cohort sampled during active COVID-19. The rearrangement links TRBV9 to TRBJ2-2, with 12 bases matching TRBD2. Sequencing was done on a sample of peripheral blood. CDR3 nucleotide sequence: TGTGCCAGCAGGCCTCAACTAGCGGGGGGTCCTTCCGGGGAGCTGTTTTTT. Its protein product is CASRPQLAGGPSGELFF.